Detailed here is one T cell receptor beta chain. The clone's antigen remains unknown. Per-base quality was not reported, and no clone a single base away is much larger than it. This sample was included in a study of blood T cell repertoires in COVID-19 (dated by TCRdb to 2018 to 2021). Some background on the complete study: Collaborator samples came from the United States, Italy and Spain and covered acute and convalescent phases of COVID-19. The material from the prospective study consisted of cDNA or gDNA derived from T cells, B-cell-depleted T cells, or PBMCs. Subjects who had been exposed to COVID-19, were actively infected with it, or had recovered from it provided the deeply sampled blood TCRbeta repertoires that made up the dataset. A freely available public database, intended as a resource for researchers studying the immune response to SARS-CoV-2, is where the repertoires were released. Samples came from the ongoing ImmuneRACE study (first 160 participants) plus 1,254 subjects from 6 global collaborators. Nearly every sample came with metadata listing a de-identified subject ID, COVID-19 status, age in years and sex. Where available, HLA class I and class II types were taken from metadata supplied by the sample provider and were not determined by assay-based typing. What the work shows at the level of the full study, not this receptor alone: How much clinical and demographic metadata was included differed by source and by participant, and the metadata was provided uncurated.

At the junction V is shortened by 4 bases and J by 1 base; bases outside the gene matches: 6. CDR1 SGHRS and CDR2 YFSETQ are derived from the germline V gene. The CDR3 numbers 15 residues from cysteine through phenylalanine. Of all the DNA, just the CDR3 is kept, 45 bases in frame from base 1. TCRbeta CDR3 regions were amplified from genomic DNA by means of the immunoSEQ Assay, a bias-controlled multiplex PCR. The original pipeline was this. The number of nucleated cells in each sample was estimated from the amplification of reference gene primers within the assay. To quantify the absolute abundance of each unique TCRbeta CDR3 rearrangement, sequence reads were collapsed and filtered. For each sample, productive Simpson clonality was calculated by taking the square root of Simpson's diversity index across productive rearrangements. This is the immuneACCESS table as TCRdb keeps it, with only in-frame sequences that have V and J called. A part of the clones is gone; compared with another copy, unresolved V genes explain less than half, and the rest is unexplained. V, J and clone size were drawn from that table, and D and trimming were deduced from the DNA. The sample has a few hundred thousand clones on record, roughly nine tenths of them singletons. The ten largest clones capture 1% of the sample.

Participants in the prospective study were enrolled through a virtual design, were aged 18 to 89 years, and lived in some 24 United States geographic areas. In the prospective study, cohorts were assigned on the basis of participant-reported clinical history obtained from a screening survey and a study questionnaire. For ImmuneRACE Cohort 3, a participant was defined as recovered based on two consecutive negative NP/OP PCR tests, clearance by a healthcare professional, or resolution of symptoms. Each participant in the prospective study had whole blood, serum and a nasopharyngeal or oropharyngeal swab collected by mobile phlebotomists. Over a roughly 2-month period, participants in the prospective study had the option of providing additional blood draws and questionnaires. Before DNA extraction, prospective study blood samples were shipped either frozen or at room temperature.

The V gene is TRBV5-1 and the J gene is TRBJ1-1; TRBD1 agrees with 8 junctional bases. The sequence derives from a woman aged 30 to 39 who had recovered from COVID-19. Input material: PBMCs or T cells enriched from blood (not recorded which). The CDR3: CASSRTGGENTEAFF. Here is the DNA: TGCGCCAGCAGCCGTACAGGGGGAGAGAACACTGAAGCTTTCTTT.